This passage covers 2 T cell receptor beta chains from one sample sequenced in a study of beta chain features in type 1 diabetes. Findings and caveats of the study: Researchers report that Type 1 diabetes patients had moderately but significantly shorter TCRB CDR3s across all four CD4+ subsets.

These receptors are not linked to any known antigen. All of the isolated RNA was reverse transcribed, so expressed TCRB transcripts were sequenced. TCRdb's table, derived via immunoSEQ multiplex PCR, lists solely in-frame clones and lacks some. Of 350,000 to 400,000 clones detected, 10% to 15% appear once; the ten largest clones hold around 0.0099%. Material: naive CD4+ T cells from blood. The receptors derive from a woman in her late teens or twenties with type 1 diabetes.

This clone was seen a handful of times. The rearrangement links TRBV30 to TRBJ1-5; TRBD1 matches at 7 bases. CDR3 length: 13 residues. The V and J ends lost 4 bases and 2 bases, in that order; junction bases with no gene match: 2. CDR1 is GTSNPN and CDR2 is SVGIG in the germline V gene (reference sequence). CDR3 residues: CAWNTGGNQPQHF. The CDR3, as DNA: TGTGCCTGGAATACAGGGGGCAATCAGCCCCAGCATTTT.

The chain joins TRBV5-1 to TRBJ2-7; 11 nucleotides match TRBD1. The trim removed 4 bases at V and 5 bases at J, leaving 5 bases unmatched. CDR1 and CDR2 (germline): SGHRS, YFSETQ. This CDR3 has 14 residues. The CDR3 spells CASSGGTGGNEQYF. The CDR3 nucleotides read TGCGCCAGCAGCGGAGGGACAGGGGGAAACGAGCAGTACTTC.